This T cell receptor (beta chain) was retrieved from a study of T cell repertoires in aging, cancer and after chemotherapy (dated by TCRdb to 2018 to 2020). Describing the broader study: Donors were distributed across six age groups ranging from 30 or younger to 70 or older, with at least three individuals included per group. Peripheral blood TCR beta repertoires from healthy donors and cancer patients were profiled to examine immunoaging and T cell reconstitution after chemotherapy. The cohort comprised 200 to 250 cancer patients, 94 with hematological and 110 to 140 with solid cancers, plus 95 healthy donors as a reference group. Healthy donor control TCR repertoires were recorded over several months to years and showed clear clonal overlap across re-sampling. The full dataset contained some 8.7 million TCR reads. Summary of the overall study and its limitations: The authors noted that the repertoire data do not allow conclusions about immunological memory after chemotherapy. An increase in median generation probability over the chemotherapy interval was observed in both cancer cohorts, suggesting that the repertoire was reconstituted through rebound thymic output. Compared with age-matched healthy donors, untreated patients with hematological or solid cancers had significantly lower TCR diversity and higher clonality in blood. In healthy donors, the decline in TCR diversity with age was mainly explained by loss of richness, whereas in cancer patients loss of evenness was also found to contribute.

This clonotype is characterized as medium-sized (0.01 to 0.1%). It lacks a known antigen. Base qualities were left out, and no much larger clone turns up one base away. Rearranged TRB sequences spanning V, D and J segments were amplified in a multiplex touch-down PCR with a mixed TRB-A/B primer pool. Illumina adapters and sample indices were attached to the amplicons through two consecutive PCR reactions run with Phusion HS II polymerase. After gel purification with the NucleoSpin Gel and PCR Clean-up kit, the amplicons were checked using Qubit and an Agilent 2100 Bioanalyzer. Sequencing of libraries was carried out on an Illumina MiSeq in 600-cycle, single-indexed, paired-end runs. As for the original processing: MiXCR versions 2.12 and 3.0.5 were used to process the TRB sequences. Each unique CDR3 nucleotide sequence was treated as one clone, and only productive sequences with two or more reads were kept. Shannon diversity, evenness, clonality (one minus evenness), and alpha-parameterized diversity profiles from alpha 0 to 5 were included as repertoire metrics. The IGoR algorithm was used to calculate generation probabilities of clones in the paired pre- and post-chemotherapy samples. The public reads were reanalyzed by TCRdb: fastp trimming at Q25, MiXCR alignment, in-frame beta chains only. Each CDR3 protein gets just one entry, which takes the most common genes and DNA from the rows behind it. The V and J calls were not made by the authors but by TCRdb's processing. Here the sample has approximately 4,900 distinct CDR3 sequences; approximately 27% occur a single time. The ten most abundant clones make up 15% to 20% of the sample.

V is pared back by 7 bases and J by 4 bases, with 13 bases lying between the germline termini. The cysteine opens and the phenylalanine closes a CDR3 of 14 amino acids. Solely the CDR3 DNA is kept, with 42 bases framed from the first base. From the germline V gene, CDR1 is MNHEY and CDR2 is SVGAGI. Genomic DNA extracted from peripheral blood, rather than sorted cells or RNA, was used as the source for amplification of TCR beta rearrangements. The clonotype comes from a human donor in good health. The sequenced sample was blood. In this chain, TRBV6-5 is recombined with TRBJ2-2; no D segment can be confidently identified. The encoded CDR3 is CASTSWEITGELFF. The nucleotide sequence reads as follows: TGTGCCAGCACCTCGTGGGAAATCACCGGGGAGCTGTTTTTT.